The 28 T cell receptor beta chains reported below all come from one sample, sequenced in a study of shared clonotypes between healthy human individuals. Method: immunoSEQ multiplex PCR; TCRdb's copy keeps in-frame clones and lacks some. This sample has hundreds of thousands of clones, with 90% to 96% found just once. The source material was naive CD4+ T cells sorted from blood. Subset denoted: CD45RA+ positively selected. The receptor source for this set is a woman aged 25 to 39 in good health.

The CDR3 reads CASSSSGSDGTDTQYF. CDR3 DNA sequence: TGCGCCAGCAGCTCCAGCGGGAGTGATGGCACAGATACGCAGTATTTT. The genes are TRBV5-1 and TRBJ2-3, with 8 bases lining up with TRBD2. Trimming removed 3 bases from V and 1 base from J; junction bases left unmatched: 7. This CDR3 has 16 amino acids. CDR1 SGHRS and CDR2 YFSETQ come from the germline V gene.

The rearrangement joins TRBV10-3 to TRBJ2-1, with 8 bases identical to TRBD1. The CDR3 is 13 residues long. From germline, CDR1 is ENHRY and CDR2 SYGVKD. Germline trimming cut 8 bases from V and 6 bases from J; bases unmatched to any gene: 6. CDR3 sequence reads: CAISDRGGNEQFF. The CDR3 bases are TGTGCCATCTCCGACAGGGGAGGCAATGAGCAGTTCTTC.

The chain combines TRBV7-2 with TRBJ2-7; TRBD1 agrees at 7 bases. The CDR3 runs 15 residues. Germline CDR1 and CDR2: SGHTA and FQGNSA. V gave up 1 base and J gave up 3 bases; unmatched junction bases: 6. The CDR3 is CASSLGLRQGYEQYF. In DNA, the CDR3 is TGTGCCAGCAGCTTAGGCTTACGACAGGGCTACGAGCAGTACTTC.

The V and J genes are TRBV5-1 and TRBJ2-1; TRBD2 is a possible D gene (6 bases). This CDR3 has 15 amino acids. In germline, CDR1 is SGHRS, CDR2 YFSETQ. Trimming shortened V by 4 bases and J by 5 bases, and 16 bases separated the two germline ends. CDR3: CASSPVGGSHNEQFF. The CDR3 DNA reads as TGCGCCAGCAGCCCGGTTGGGGGGTCCCACAATGAGCAGTTCTTC.

CDR3 nucleotide sequence: TGTGCCAGCAGCCCCCGGAGCAATCAGCCCCAGCATTTT. This gives the protein CASSPRSNQPQHF. The rearrangement links TRBV6-5 to TRBJ1-5; D gene unclear. This CDR3 contains 13 residues. V was shortened by 6 bases and J by 1 base, with 7 bases between the two germline ends. CDR1 MNHEY and CDR2 SVGAGI come from the germline V gene.

The V call is TRBV28, the J call TRBJ2-4; TRBD1 is a possible D gene (6 bases). The CDR3 has 13 residues. Germline CDR1 is MDHEN and CDR2 is SYDVKM. Trimming took off 1 base at V and 6 bases at J, with 7 bases between the two ends. CDR3 sequence reads: CASSLSGVNIQYF. CDR3 nucleotides: TGTGCCAGCAGTTTATCAGGGGTAAACATTCAGTACTTC.

The chain has TRBV28 and TRBJ1-6; perhaps TRBD1 as D (5 bases). From germline, CDR1 is MDHEN and CDR2 SYDVKM. CDR3 length: 14 residues. With 5 bases removed from V and 10 bases from J, the gap between germline ends came to 15 bases. CDR3: CASSRKGRGSPLHF. The CDR3 DNA reads as TGTGCCAGCAGTCGGAAGGGCCGGGGCTCACCCCTCCACTTT.

The rearrangement joins TRBV25-1 to TRBJ1-4; 10 bases match TRBD1. CDR3 length equals 14 residues. Germline V gives CDR1 MGHDK, CDR2 SYGVNS. V lost 8 bases and J lost 6; bases outside the gene matches: 6. This chain's CDR3 is CASSGGQGYEKLFF. The CDR3 nucleotides are TGTGCCAGCTCTGGGGGACAGGGGTATGAAAAACTGTTTTTT.

V gene TRBV9 combines with J gene TRBJ2-7, with 10 bases aligning to TRBD2. Germline V gene sequence: CDR1 SGDLS, CDR2 YYNGEE. J lost 3 bases, V lost 0 bases, and 6 bases had no gene match. This CDR3 spans 16 amino acids. DNA for the CDR3: TGTGCCAGCAGCGTAGATTCAGCGGGAGGGGGCTACGAGCAGTACTTC. Translated: CASSVDSAGGGYEQYF.

V and J are TRBV12-1 and TRBJ2-5; the D call in the table, TRBD2, was not verified against the DNA. TRBV12-1 is designated a pseudogene. The CDR3 is 16 amino acids. CDR3 DNA sequence: TGTGCCAGCAGCTGTACTGGGACTAGCGGGGAAGAGACCCAGTACTTC. It codes for CASSCTGTSGEETQYF.

The rearrangement uses TRBV28 and TRBJ2-2; D remains unclear. V gave up 4 bases and J gave up 1 base, with 13 bases separating them. In germline, CDR1 is MDHEN, CDR2 SYDVKM. This CDR3 has 16 amino acids. The CDR3: CASSSPYQVNTGELFF. The CDR3 DNA sequence: TGTGCCAGCAGTTCGCCATATCAGGTGAACACCGGGGAGCTGTTTTTT.

The V and J genes are TRBV15 and TRBJ2-1; 10 bases are a match to TRBD2. The CDR3 is 17 residues long. V was clipped by 5 bases and J by 6 bases; unmatched bases: 13. Germline values: CDR1 LNHNV, CDR2 YYDKDF (reference sequence). The CDR3 coding sequence is TGTGCCACCAGCGCAGCTATACTAGCGGGATCTCGCAATGAGCAGTTCTTC. This sequence encodes CATSAAILAGSRNEQFF.

This clone was seen once. The chain employs TRBV18 and TRBJ1-1; D uncertain. Germline V gene sequence: CDR1 KGHSH, CDR2 LQKENI. The V and J ends lost 2 bases and 0 bases respectively, with 13 bases between them. This CDR3 region has 16 residues. The CDR3 nucleotides are TGTGCCAGCTCACCAAGCACAACACAGATGAACACTGAAGCTTTCTTT. Its translation: CASSPSTTQMNTEAFF.

The chain combines TRBV11-2 with TRBJ1-2; 9 nucleotides match TRBD1. CDR1 is SGHAT, CDR2 FQNNGV, per germline. Unmatched junction bases numbered 5, after V lost 5 bases and J lost 4 bases. The CDR3 contains 14 residues. The CDR3 nucleotides are TGTGCCAGCAGCCAGGGACAGGGCGGCTATGGCTACACCTTC. Translating it yields CASSQGQGGYGYTF. The complete variable domain, with remaining parts taken from reference TRBV11-2 and TRBJ1-2, reads EAGVAQSPRYKIIEKRQSVAFWCNPISGHATLYWYQQILGQGPKLLIQFQNNGVVDDSQLPKDRFSAERLKGVDSTLKIQPAKLEDSAVYLCASSQGQGGYGYTFGSGTRLTVV.

This clone was seen once. J is TRBJ2-7 and V is TRBV18; maybe TRBD2 (6 bases). This CDR3 contains 16 residues. Trimming took off 3 bases at V and 2 bases at J, with 17 bases between the two ends. Germline V gives CDR1 KGHSH, CDR2 LQKENI. The CDR3 DNA is TGTGCCAGCTCACCGGGGGGATCGTTGTCTCCCTACGAGCAGTACTTC. It codes for CASSPGGSLSPYEQYF. Together with reference TRBV18 and TRBJ2-7, the CDR3 gives the full variable domain: NAGVMQNPRHLVRRRGQEARLRCSPMKGHSHVYWYRQLPEEGLKFMVYLQKENIIDESGMPKERFSAEFPKEGPSILRIQQVVRGDSAAYFCASSPGGSLSPYEQYFGPGTRLTVT.

The chain joins TRBV7-9 to TRBJ2-3; D is uncertain. V was cut by 2 bases and J by 0 bases, with 9 bases left in between. There are 15 residues in the CDR3. CDR1 is SEHNR and CDR2 is FQNEAQ in the germline V gene (reference sequence). The CDR3 region is CASSLNGLSTDTQYF. The CDR3 DNA follows: TGTGCCAGCAGCTTAAACGGCCTGAGCACAGATACGCAGTATTTT.

V usage is TRBV5-8 and J usage is TRBJ2-7, with 7 nucleotides matching TRBD1. With V trimmed by 5 bases and J by 4 bases, 9 bases remained unmatched. CDR1 and CDR2 (germline): SGHTS, YDEGEE. This CDR3 comprises 14 residues. The CDR3 DNA sequence: TGTGCCAGCAGGTCCGGGACAGAGCAGTACGAGCAGTACTTC. This translates into CASRSGTEQYEQYF.

This rearrangement joins TRBV5-1 to TRBJ2-5, with a possible D match to TRBD2 (5 bases). Trimming removed 1 base at V and 7 bases at J, with 11 bases between. The germline V gene has CDR1 SGHRS and CDR2 YFSETQ. The CDR3 has 13 amino acids. CDR3 nucleotide sequence: TGCGCCAGCAGCTTGAATCCCGGAGGGACCCAGTACTTC. It encodes CASSLNPGGTQYF. The whole variable domain, remainder taken from reference TRBV5-1 and TRBJ2-5, is KAGVTQTPRYLIKTRGQQVTLSCSPISGHRSVSWYQQTPGQGLQFLFEYFSETQRNKGNFPGRFSGRQFSNSRSEMNVSTLELGDSALYLCASSLNPGGTQYFGPGTRLLVL.

This rearrangement joins TRBV19 to TRBJ2-7, with D perhaps matching TRBD1 (6 bases). Germline V gene data show CDR1 as LNHDA and CDR2 as SQIVND (reference sequence). The V gene lost 3 bases and the J gene lost 1 base, with 13 bases spanning the gap. The CDR3 is 15 amino acids. The CDR3 is CASSMQEGVSYEQYF. CDR3 in DNA: TGTGCCAGTAGTATGCAAGAGGGGGTATCCTACGAGCAGTACTTC.

V usage is TRBV5-1 and J usage is TRBJ1-5; TRBD1 agrees at 9 bases. CDR1 and CDR2 (germline): SGHRS, YFSETQ. The length of the CDR3 is 13 residues. V shed 0 bases, J shed 8 bases, and the junction held 0 bases outside the gene matches. The CDR3 here is CASSLGQGEPQHF. DNA for the CDR3: TGCGCCAGCAGCTTGGGACAGGGGGAGCCCCAGCATTTT.

V gene TRBV10-3 combines with J gene TRBJ2-7; 10 nucleotides line up with TRBD1. The V gene end was trimmed by 4 bases and the J gene end by 7 bases; junction bases not matched to a gene: 4. This CDR3 has 13 residues. CDR1 is ENHRY and CDR2 is SYGVKD in the germline V gene. The DNA of the CDR3 is TGTGCCATCAGTGTAGGGGACAGGGGAGAGCAGTACTTC. Protein product: CAISVGDRGEQYF.

The chain uses TRBV10-3 and TRBJ2-1; TRBD2 agrees at 7 bases. From germline, CDR1 is ENHRY and CDR2 SYGVKD. V lost 2 bases and J lost 9; bases outside the gene matches: 10. The CDR3 totals 15 residues. The CDR3 nucleotides read TGTGCCATCAGTGAGCGGCTAGCGGACGAGGGTGAGCAGTTCTTC. It encodes CAISERLADEGEQFF.

The chain employs TRBV13 and TRBJ2-2, with D possibly called TRBD1 or TRBD2 (5 bases each). The V and J ends lost 6 bases and 6 bases respectively, with 20 bases between them. CDR1 is PRHDT, CDR2 FYEKMQ, per germline (reference sequence). The CDR3 has 16 amino acids. The chain's CDR3 is CASSSLGVYSAGELFF. CDR3 nucleotide sequence: TGTGCCAGCAGTTCCCTGGGGGTTTATAGCGCCGGGGAGCTGTTTTTT.

V is TRBV6-5 and J is TRBJ1-1, with unresolved D. The germline CDR1 and CDR2 sequences are MNHEY and SVGAGI. This CDR3 spans 14 amino acids. Trimming shortened V by 5 bases and J by 0 bases, and 10 bases separated the two germline ends. The CDR3 region has the DNA TGTGCCAGCAGTCAGACGGTTTTGAACACTGAAGCTTTCTTT. It codes for CASSQTVLNTEAFF.

The rearrangement joins TRBV28 to TRBJ1-4; no reliable D call. Germline assignment: CDR1 MDHEN and CDR2 SYDVKM. Between the trimmed V and J ends, which lost 3 bases and 8 bases, there was a span of 13 bases. The CDR3 length is 14 residues. CDR3: CASSLQVLGEKLFF. In nucleotides, the CDR3 is TGTGCCAGCAGTTTGCAGGTTTTGGGCGAAAAACTGTTTTTT.

As to this clone: This same CDR3 is encoded by further DNA sequences in the sample. The chain carries TRBV28 and TRBJ1-2, with 10 bases that match TRBD1. Unmatched junction bases numbered 1, after V lost 4 bases and J lost 2 bases. Germline V gene data show CDR1 as MDHEN and CDR2 as SYDVKM. The CDR3 has 14 residues. CDR3 protein: CASSSGQGNYGYTF. The CDR3 DNA reads TGTGCCAGCAGTTCGGGACAGGGGAACTATGGCTACACCTTC.

The chain carries TRBV25-1 and TRBJ2-1, with D perhaps TRBD1 (5 bases). CDR1 MGHDK and CDR2 SYGVNS come from the germline V gene. The CDR3 covers 15 residues. V gave up 4 bases and J gave up 0 bases, with 10 bases separating them. The CDR3 here is CASSVPGPSYNEQFF. The CDR3 bases are TGTGCCAGCAGTGTTCCAGGGCCCTCCTACAATGAGCAGTTCTTC.

This clone appeared a few times. The chain uses TRBV28 and TRBJ2-7; no definite D call. CDR1 and CDR2 (germline): MDHEN, SYDVKM. With 5 bases removed from V and 5 bases from J, the gap between germline ends came to 10 bases. This CDR3 has 12 residues. Written as DNA, the CDR3 is TGTGCCAGCAGTGGAGTAACTCACGAGCAGTACTTC. Translating gives CASSGVTHEQYF.